This T cell receptor beta chain was captured by sequencing in a study of blood T cell repertoires in COVID-19. Study as a whole: Acute-phase and convalescent COVID-19 samples originated in the United States, Italy and Spain. The cDNA or gDNA used as material had been derived from T cells, B-cell-depleted T cells, or PBMCs.

This CDR3 is built from 14 residues. V dropped 4 bases and J dropped 7; count of bases not matched to a gene: 2. Germline lookup yields CDR1 SGHTA and CDR2 FQGNSA. Source study methods: It was from reference gene primer amplification that nucleated cell counts were estimated. TCRdb's copy holds only in-frame clones and misses some; the assay was immunoSEQ multiplex PCR. That table is the source of V, J and clone size, and D and trimming were worked out from the DNA. The sample has roughly 75,000 clones, about nine tenths seen once. This receptor was identified in a man at least 80 years old in a cohort sampled during active COVID-19. Specimen: peripheral blood. The chain recombines TRBV7-2 with TRBJ1-4; 11 positions match TRBD1. In nucleotides, the CDR3 is TGTGCCAGCAGCTGGACAGGGGGCGGTGAAAAACTGTTTTTT. Translating it yields CASSWTGGGEKLFF.